These 26 T cell receptor beta chains came from one sample sequenced in a study of T cell responses to AZD1222 COVID-19 vaccine. The table came from immunoSEQ multiplex PCR; TCRdb's copy has only in-frame clones and leaves some out. The table includes about 200,000 clones, 85% to 95% detected once. Sequences were derived from peripheral blood, sampled on day 0 of AZD1222 vaccination. These receptors originate from an adult in good health.

The chain couples TRBV12-3 or TRBV12-4 to TRBJ2-1, with D uncertain. Between the trimmed V and J ends, which lost 4 bases and 6 bases, there was a span of 10 bases. The CDR3 is 13 residues long. CDR3 in DNA: TGTGCCAGCAGTTCCTGGACGGGCAATGAGCAGTTCTTC. As protein: CASSSWTGNEQFF.

CDR3 region: CASSLSPGQGSEKLFF. Here the CDR3 DNA reads TGTGCCAGCAGTTTATCACCGGGACAGGGGAGTGAAAAACTGTTTTTT. The chain links TRBV27 to TRBJ1-4; the match to TRBD1 covers 10 bases. Germline V gene sequence: CDR1 MNHEY, CDR2 SMNVEV (reference sequence). The CDR3 extends over 16 amino acids. V was pared by 0 bases and J by 7 bases, with 5 bases of the junction left unmatched.

This chain connects TRBV2 to TRBJ1-5; D might be TRBD1 (6 bases). There are 13 residues in the CDR3. From germline, CDR1 is SNHLY and CDR2 FYNNEI. Trimming stripped 6 bases from V and 5 bases from J, with 11 bases between. The CDR3 region is CASRGQADQPQHF. Here the CDR3 DNA reads TGTGCCAGCAGGGGACAAGCCGATCAGCCCCAGCATTTT.

V and J are TRBV18 and TRBJ2-2; D is unresolved. This CDR3 comprises 14 residues. CDR1 and CDR2 from the germline V gene are KGHSH and LQKENI. V was pared by 2 bases and J by 2 bases, with 6 bases between. The CDR3, as DNA: TGTGCCAGCTCACCAGGGCCTAACACCGGGGAGCTGTTTTTT. Encoded protein: CASSPGPNTGELFF.

The chain recombines TRBV4-3 with TRBJ1-6, with 8 positions matching TRBD1. Per the germline V gene, CDR1 is LGHNA and CDR2 is YSLEER. Unmatched junction bases numbered 1, after V lost 5 bases and J lost 10 bases. The length of the CDR3 is 12 residues. As DNA, the CDR3 is TGCGCCAGCAGCGACAGGGGCTCACCCCTCCACTTT. This encodes CASSDRGSPLHF.

The chain couples TRBV28 to TRBJ1-1; 8 bases line up with TRBD1. The CDR3 loop spans 14 amino acids. The V segment lost 5 bases and the J segment 1 base; nucleotides outside the gene matches: 3. The V gene's germline CDR1 is MDHEN and CDR2 SYDVKM. DNA for the CDR3: TGTGCCAGCAGTCTCAGGGGGCGGAACACTGAAGCTTTCTTT. It encodes CASSLRGRNTEAFF.

The rearrangement uses TRBV3-1 (or the pseudogene TRBV3-2) and TRBJ1-3; D possibly corresponds to TRBD1 (5 bases). The CDR3 is 17 residues long. Germline CDR1 reads LGHDT; CDR2 reads YNNKEL (reference sequence). V was trimmed by 3 bases and J by 2 bases, leaving 17 bases between them. The CDR3 is CASSQTTGTTTGNTIYF. In nucleotides, the CDR3 is TGTGCCAGCAGCCAGACGACCGGGACCACCACTGGAAACACCATATATTTT.

The chain combines TRBV6-1 with TRBJ1-2, with a tentative D call TRBD1 (5 bases). This CDR3 is built from 14 residues. V was cut by 2 bases and J by 4 bases, with 11 bases left in between. The V gene's germline CDR1 is MNHNS and CDR2 SASEGT. The CDR3 protein is CASSEIAGSYGYTF. The CDR3 coding sequence is TGTGCCAGCAGTGAAATTGCAGGGAGCTATGGCTACACCTTC.

The chain uses TRBV7-2 and TRBJ2-7; 16 positions agree with TRBD2. CDR3 length equals 17 residues. Losses at the gene ends were 5 bases for V and 5 bases for J; bases not matched to a gene: 9. Germline V gene data show CDR1 as SGHTA and CDR2 as FQGNSA. CDR3 amino acids: CASSLPGLAGGRDEQYF. The CDR3 nucleotides read TGTGCCAGCAGCCTCCCGGGACTAGCGGGGGGGCGCGACGAGCAGTACTTC.

The chain uses TRBV6-5 and TRBJ2-3; 11 nucleotides align to TRBD1. The germline CDR1 and CDR2 sequences are MNHEY and SVGAGI. The CDR3 sequence is 16 residues long. Trimming cost V 2 bases and J 1 base; bases outside gene matches: 2. CDR3 in amino acids: CASSYGQGAGTDTQYF. CDR3 nucleotide sequence: TGTGCCAGCAGTTACGGACAGGGGGCCGGCACAGATACGCAGTATTTT.

A remark on this clone: Other DNA sequences in the same sample also yield this CDR3. This chain joins TRBV29-1 and TRBJ1-5, with D maybe TRBD1 (5 bases). The length of the CDR3 is 12 residues. Germline V gives CDR1 SQVTM, CDR2 ANQGSEA. The germline V and J ends were trimmed by 6 bases and 5 bases, with 11 bases remaining between them. The CDR3 nucleotides are TGCAGCGTCGGGGCCCGAGATCAGCCCCAGCATTTT. This sequence encodes CSVGARDQPQHF.

The chain combines TRBV6-5 with TRBJ1-4, with D unclear. Trimming stripped 6 bases from V and 7 bases from J, with 18 bases between. The CDR3 is 15 amino acids. Germline CDR1 is MNHEY and CDR2 is SVGAGI. Here the CDR3 DNA reads TGTGCCAGCAGACGTACTATGGGGTTAGGTGAAAAACTGTTTTTT. Residues: CASRRTMGLGEKLFF.

The chain links TRBV19 to TRBJ2-3, with 11 bases that match TRBD2. CDR3 length equals 14 residues. Germline V CDR1 and CDR2: LNHDA, SQIVND (reference sequence). Trimming at V came to 6 bases and at J to 5 bases, leaving 4 bases not matched to a gene. The CDR3 DNA reads TGTGCCAGTAGGTTAGCGGGGGGGCTAGATACGCAGTATTTT. Translating gives CASRLAGGLDTQYF.

As DNA, the CDR3 is TGTGCCAGCAGCTTAGGAGGACAGGGCGGCTACGAGCAGTACTTC. This encodes CASSLGGQGGYEQYF. The chain couples TRBV7-9 to TRBJ2-7, with 8 bases fitting TRBD1. V dropped 1 base and J dropped 3; count of bases not matched to a gene: 5. Per germline, CDR1 SEHNR and CDR2 FQNEAQ (reference sequence). This CDR3 region has 15 residues. Variable domain in full (rest from reference TRBV7-9 and TRBJ2-7): DTGVSQNPRHKITKRGQNVTFRCDPISEHNRLYWYRQTLGQGPEFLTYFQNEAQLEKSRLLSDRFSAERPKGSFSTLEIQRTEQGDSAMYLCASSLGGQGGYEQYFGPGTRLTVT.

This clone appeared a single time. J is TRBJ2-2 and V is TRBV7-9, with D possibly being TRBD1 (5 bases). The CDR3 totals 17 residues. CDR1 is SEHNR and CDR2 is FQNEAQ in the germline V gene (reference sequence). Trimming pared 5 bases from V and 2 bases from J, leaving 18 bases between. The CDR3 sequence is CASSPGRHSRNTGELFF. CDR3 sequence (DNA): TGTGCCAGCAGCCCAGGGCGGCACTCCCGAAACACCGGGGAGCTGTTTTTT.

The chain has TRBV12-3 or TRBV12-4 and TRBJ1-2; D is ambiguous. Trimming took 5 bases from V and 4 from J, leaving 5 bases between them. This CDR3 is 11 amino acids long. The CDR3 sequence is CASSTRYGYTF. DNA for the CDR3: TGTGCCAGCAGTACGCGCTATGGCTACACCTTC.

The genes are TRBV7-2 and TRBJ1-2; perhaps TRBD1 as D (5 bases). The ends were cut back, 1 base at V and 4 bases at J, with 16 bases in the middle. This CDR3 contains 16 residues. The germline CDR1 and CDR2 sequences are SGHTA and FQGNSA. CDR3 residues: CASSLVGASASYGYTF. The CDR3 DNA is TGTGCCAGCAGCTTAGTAGGGGCTAGTGCTAGCTATGGCTACACCTTC.

This rearrangement joins TRBV3-1 (or the pseudogene TRBV3-2) to TRBJ1-6; perhaps TRBD1 as D (6 bases). V was trimmed by 4 bases and J by 2 bases, leaving 15 bases between them. The CDR3 has 17 amino acids. The germline gives CDR1 LGHDT, CDR2 YNNKEL (reference sequence). The CDR3 here is CASSPGGAVAYNSPLHF. In nucleotides, the CDR3 is TGTGCCAGCAGCCCCGGGGGGGCTGTTGCCTATAATTCACCCCTCCACTTT.

The chain couples TRBV3-1 (or the pseudogene TRBV3-2) to TRBJ1-3; D remains unclear. Germline CDR1 LGHDT, CDR2 YNNKEL (reference sequence). The CDR3 covers 15 residues. Trimming took 0 bases from V and 2 from J, leaving 8 bases between them. The CDR3: CASSQDLAAGNTIYF. The CDR3 DNA follows: TGTGCCAGCAGCCAAGATTTGGCCGCTGGAAACACCATATATTTT.

V usage is TRBV2 and J usage is TRBJ2-5, with D perhaps being TRBD1 or TRBD2 (5 bases each). The V end lost 5 bases, the J end lost 14 bases, and 18 bases lay between the germline ends. The CDR3 runs 12 residues. CDR1 is SNHLY and CDR2 is FYNNEI in the germline V gene. The CDR3 nucleotides read TGTGCCAGCAGTAACGACGGGGCCACTAATTACTTC. This gives the protein CASSNDGATNYF.

The chain is built from TRBV7-2 and TRBJ2-2; perhaps TRBD2 as D (7 bases). Germline V lookup: CDR1 SGHTA, CDR2 FQGNSA. V was shortened by 4 bases and J by 1 base, with 19 bases between the two germline ends. The CDR3 runs to 18 residues. The CDR3: CASSSPAGAGRNTGELFF. DNA of the CDR3: TGTGCCAGCAGCTCCCCCGCGGGGGCGGGGAGGAACACCGGGGAGCTGTTTTTT.

This chain connects TRBV4-2 to TRBJ1-3, with a tentative D call TRBD1 (5 bases). This CDR3 is built from 17 residues. V lost 0 bases, J lost 0 bases, and 12 bases lay in between. Germline CDR1 and CDR2: LGHNA and YNFKEQ. The CDR3 sequence: CASSQERGVSSGNTIYF. DNA for the CDR3: TGTGCCAGCAGCCAAGAGCGGGGGGTTAGCTCTGGAAACACCATATATTTT.

J is TRBJ1-5 and V is TRBV19; D uncertain. The germline V gene has CDR1 LNHDA and CDR2 SQIVND (reference sequence). The CDR3 consists of 14 residues. Trimming left V 3 bases short and J 8 bases short, with 14 bases between. The CDR3 is CASSITGEKKPQHF. In nucleotides, the CDR3 is TGTGCCAGTAGTATTACGGGAGAGAAAAAGCCCCAGCATTTT.

The chain is built from TRBV6-5 and TRBJ1-1; D is possibly TRBD1 (5 bases). Germline-derived CDR1 and CDR2 are MNHEY and SVGAGI. This CDR3 spans 14 amino acids. The ends were cut back, 6 bases at V and 1 base at J, with 12 bases in the middle. CDR3 sequence: CASSRGGGNTEAFF. Here the CDR3 DNA reads TGTGCCAGCAGCCGGGGGGGAGGGAACACTGAAGCTTTCTTT.

CDR3 sequence (DNA): TGTGCCAGCAGTTCGCGGGGGGGCCAGGGAGATACGCAGTATTTT. It encodes CASSSRGGQGDTQYF. This rearrangement joins TRBV27 to TRBJ2-3, with TRBD2 matching over 9 bases. This CDR3 is built from 15 residues. CDR1 is MNHEY, CDR2 SMNVEV, per germline (reference sequence). V lost 4 bases and J lost 5; bases outside the gene matches: 7.

This sequence joins TRBV20-1 and TRBJ2-3, with D unclear. CDR3 length: 10 residues. The V gene lost 6 bases and the J gene lost 6 bases, with 7 bases spanning the gap. The germline CDR1 and CDR2 sequences are DFQATT and SNEGSKA (reference sequence). CDR3 nucleotide sequence: TGCAGTGCCGTGGTGGATACGCAGTATTTT. It yields the protein CSAVVDTQYF.